Detailed here is one T cell receptor beta chain. The antigen is not known. Germline values: CDR1 SEHNR, CDR2 FQNEAQ (reference sequence). CDR3 length equals 15 residues. J was trimmed by 4 bases and V by 1 base; bases with no gene match: 4. The sample is drawn from a study of T cell responses to AZD1222 COVID-19 vaccine. Measured with immunoSEQ multiplex PCR; TCRdb has only the in-frame clones, and not every one. The sample lists 150,000 to 200,000 clones, 85% to 90% occurring once. Study-wide results and limits: The donors showed a predominance of white British ancestry and of females, with possible underestimation of clonal diversity.

V is TRBV7-9 and J is TRBJ2-5; TRBD2 matches 9 bases. Sequenced here: peripheral blood, sampled on day 0 of MenACWY control vaccination. This sequence was found in an adult in good health. CDR3 bases: TGTGCCAGCAGCTTAGTGGGTAGCGGGGGAGAGACCCAGTACTTC. As protein: CASSLVGSGGETQYF.